The present T cell receptor beta chain was sequenced within a study of T cells after posttransplantation cyclophosphamide. Study outcomes and limitations: Donor CD8+ memory clones often dominated recipient blood repertoires at later times. TRB overlap between skin or GI tissue T cells and blood was limited.

This clone occurred many times. The antigen is undetermined. Trimming at V came to 5 bases and at J to 9 bases, leaving 10 bases not matched to a gene. The CDR3 is 15 amino acids. Germline V gene sequence: CDR1 SGHNT, CDR2 YENEEA. Assay used: immunoSEQ multiplex PCR; TCRdb lists only in-frame clones, some missing. Singletons are absent from the sample, which has over 35,000 clones. The related graft donor's blood sample was taken on the day of bone marrow donation. The V gene is TRBV11-3, the J gene TRBJ2-2; 9 positions agree with TRBD1. The sample taken for sequencing was PBMCs. This receptor was taken from a man aged 50 to 60 in good health, CMV-negative, and a related stem cell transplant donor. The CDR3 nucleotides read TGTGCCAGCAGCCCCAGGGACAGGGAGAATCGGGAGCTGTTTTTT. Its translation is CASSPRDRENRELFF. Combining the CDR3 with reference TRBV11-3 and TRBJ2-2 gives the whole variable domain EAGVVQSPRYKIIEKKQPVAFWCNPISGHNTLYWYLQNLGQGPELLIRYENEEAVDDSQLPKDRFSAERLKGVDSTLKIQPAELGDSAVYLCASSPRDRENRELFFGEGSRLTVL.